This TCR beta chain was sequenced in a study of T cells after yellow fever vaccination. Study-wide results and caveats: Once the booster was given, most primary-vaccination clones reappeared, at over 95% for CD4 and roughly 90% for CD8.

As for this clonotype: Its specificity is not known.

Using its own MiXCR run on the 5' RACE reads, TCRdb lists one record per CDR3 protein. Here the sample spans about 120,000 distinct CDR3 sequences, about 7.2% being singletons. This sequence originates from a man aged 18 to 30 who received the YFV17D yellow fever vaccine. The source material was CD4+ T cells sorted from PBMCs, sampled about 41 days after the first yellow fever vaccination.

The CDR3 DNA follows: TGTGCCAGCAGTTCCCGAGCGACACCGATGAACACTGAAGCTTTCTTT. It encodes CASSSRATPMNTEAFF. The chain has TRBV6-5 and TRBJ1-1; D is unresolved. Trimming pared 4 bases from V and 0 bases from J, leaving 15 bases between. CDR3 length: 16 amino acids. The germline V gene encodes CDR1 MNHEY and CDR2 SVGAGI.